This T cell receptor (beta chain) was obtained from a study of cytomegalovirus exposure and HLA in healthy donors (dated by TCRdb to the late 2010s). Describing the broader study: An earlier analysis of roughly 610 of the donors reported 276 Gb of sequence data and 117 million unique TCR beta sequences obtained from around 170 million T cells. An early release covering over 500 HLA-typed donors comprised about 300 gigabases of sequencing data and some 79 million unique TCR sequences. Among the approximately 420 genotyped donors, around 81% belonged to the genetic ancestry cluster associated with self-reported Caucasian donors. The study aimed to test whether signatures of past pathogen exposure could be identified by cataloging public T cell receptors. The study profiled the T cell repertoires of some 610 subjects by immunosequencing and related them to cytomegalovirus serostatus. Along with the roughly 610-subject first cohort, a separate validation cohort of over 90 different subjects was used. To predict cytomegalovirus infection status, the study brought together high-throughput TCR immunosequencing, statistical association of individual TCRs with disease status, and machine learning. A later analysis re-examined previously published TCR beta repertoires from over 500 donors and added high-resolution HLA genotyping to investigate patterns of TCR occurrence. Rather than drawing on any new phenotypic data, the later analysis identified candidate immune exposures from TCR beta sequences and the way those sequences occurred across donors. An earlier analysis of roughly 600 of the donors used high-throughput TCR beta sequencing to judge whether each TCR beta V gene segment behaved as functional or pseudogenic. Donor age, sex, ethnicity and CMV serostatus were compiled alongside the repertoire data. A later genetic analysis took genome-wide SNP genotypes for about 65% of the roughly 670 donors and used that subset as a discovery cohort. All discovery cohort repertoires had been generated using a single sequencing platform. Class I and class II HLA loci were covered by the typing at four-digit resolution. The number of donors typed differed by locus, with about 629-630 for A, B, C, DRB1 and DQB1, about 500 for DQA1, 606 for DPA1, and approximately 470 for DPB1. About 5 DR-DQ haplotypes were handled as single units for association and clustering, since linkage in the cohort was strong. Among about 410 genotyped donors of the cohort, an average of around 220,000 unique TCR beta nucleotide sequences was sequenced per donor, of which 15% to 20% were non-productive. General study outcomes and caveats: A later analysis associated 16,951 TCR beta sequences with specific HLA alleles at a false discovery rate of 0.05. In vitro tests confirmed that three of the cytomegalovirus-associated TCR beta chains recognize cytomegalovirus antigens. According to a later genetic analysis, donors in an Asian-associated ancestry cluster had fewer N-insertions in productive TCRs than the roughly 670-donor mean. When HLA alleles, especially DR and DQ, strongly co-occurred, TCR associations were difficult to assign to individual alleles. In a later analysis, the rate of TCR association differed among HLA loci, with DRB1 alleles having the most associated TCRs and HLA-C alleles having the fewest. In both the original and validation cohorts, the classifier was reported to diagnose cytomegalovirus status with high specificity and sensitivity. HLA typing was unavailable for some donors at each locus, so association tests used only the typed subset. A later analysis reported that several top co-occurrence clusters appeared linked to parvovirus B19, influenza, CMV and Epstein-Barr virus. The study listed approximately 160 TCR beta chains as associated with cytomegalovirus. This cohort had only TCR beta chains sequenced, and the lack of alpha or paired-chain data limited which features could be detected. Compared with equally common non-associated chains, HLA-associated TCR beta chains in a later analysis were more clonally expanded and had lower generation probabilities. Because counts were too low, some 16 rarely observed V segments, including chromosome 9 orphons, were excluded from the earlier analysis of roughly 580 of the donors. Correlated functional status among segregating V segments might be attributable to linkage disequilibrium, but an unknown experimental factor could not be ruled out. A further reported finding was that TCR beta sequences accurately predicted the HLA-A and HLA-B alleles for most subjects in the first cohort. In a later analysis, most CMV-associated TCR beta chains were found to appear HLA-restricted, with HLA associations seemingly driven largely by CMV exposure. Across donors, most TCR sequences were observed very rarely, whereas some public TCRs were present in many individuals. The presence/absence analyses assumed that sequencing depth was roughly uniform across donors, and that assumption may not be true. A later genetic analysis associated a missense DCLRE1C variant with V-gene and J-gene trimming of TCR beta chains, and an independent cohort replicated the association. A cluster of highly shared sequence variants was judged likely to represent a technical artifact of the sequencing pipeline. Immune exposure information for the cohort was limited to CMV serostatus. Broadly in line with IMGT annotations, most TCR beta V segments showed up in productive rearrangements about 87% or about 30% of the time in an earlier analysis of 450 to 750 of the donors. The 87-base-pair reads could not distinguish some IMGT-functional V segments, including TRBV6-2 and TRBV6-3, so those segments were excluded. The authors suggested that the approach could potentially be generalized to other disease states and immunological phenotypes.

Note on this clone: The specificity of this receptor is unknown. There are no base qualities to consult, and no much larger clone falls within one base.

The library was built by means of the immunoSEQ multiplex PCR assay. A mixture of 60 forward primers for TCR Vbeta segments and 13 reverse primers for TCR Jbeta segments was used in the multiplex PCR. The CDR3 region of rearranged TCR beta genes was amplified from genomic DNA with a multiplex PCR assay. On the Illumina HiSeq System, the amplified TCR beta libraries were sequenced as 87-base-pair reads. The source study handled its data this way. In a later analysis, roughly 80 million unique TCR beta chains were counted across the approximately 670 repertoires, and roughly 11 million of these chains were shared by at least two donors. A nearest-neighbor algorithm error-corrected the raw reads and collapsed the reads into unique sequences, merging closely related sequences to remove PCR and sequencing errors. V, D and J gene segments were assigned by aligning CDR3 sequences to IMGT reference sequences. For a sequence to be retained, a match of at least six nucleotides to both a V gene segment and a J gene segment was required. A rearrangement counted as productive if the CDR3 had no stop codons and remained in frame with V and J, and every other rearrangement counted as non-productive. CDR3 was defined according to IMGT convention as the region running from the second conserved V-encoded cysteine to the conserved J-encoded phenylalanine. The earlier analysis of some 540 of the donors excluded any sequence lacking an unambiguous match to a single V gene segment. In an earlier analysis of some 590 of the donors, V segments were called functional above 56.7% productive rearrangements and were called segregating when the between-donor standard deviation exceeded 5%. A statistical classification framework was built for diagnosing cytomegalovirus status from the catalog of TCR beta chain sequences. V and J gene assignment, in a later analysis, came from comparing TCR nucleotide sequences with IMGT/GENE-DB human TR gene sequences. The TCRdist pipeline was used in a later analysis to assign CDR3 sequences and most-parsimonious VDJ recombination scenarios. In a later analysis, every TCR beta chain was defined by the combination of its CDR3 amino acid sequence and its V-gene family, and reads without a unique V-gene family were dropped. In a later analysis, approximately 590 highly shared, low-generation-probability nucleotide sequences were removed to address suspected cross-contamination and a sequencing artifact. For each public chain, a later analysis derived a clonal expansion index from normalized ranks of inferred template counts within each repertoire. A later analysis computed generation probabilities with a VDJ recombination model fitted to out-of-frame rearrangements, and checked the results against IGoR. In a later analysis, hypergeometric tests were used to score TCR-TCR, TCR-HLA and TCR-CMV co-occurrence, with a repertoire-size bias correction applied to TCR pairs. A later analysis estimated false discovery rates by permuting HLA or CMV assignments 20 times. A later analysis grouped co-occurring TCRs with DBSCAN, adding TCRdist sequence similarity when clustering within HLA-allele-positive subsets. Repertoires with fewer than 30,000 or more than 120,000 public chains were left out of co-occurrence clustering, as were four to six repertoires with anomalous nucleotide sharing. TCRdb's version of the immuneACCESS table is confined to in-frame rearrangements and falls short of the full clone set. An unresolved V gene accounts for under half of the shortfall where checked; the remainder is of unknown origin. V, J and clone size are those of that table, while D and trimming were read from the DNA. Recorded for this sample are roughly 170,000 clones; 76% of them occurred a single time. The ten largest account for less than 0.9% of the sample.

In total, roughly 670 healthy bone marrow donors made up the cohort. At the time of sampling, all cohort members were nominally healthy, though unrecorded immune exposures were likely present. The donor was CMV seronegative and was included in the group of 352 seronegative cohort members. A peripheral blood sample was provided by each donor, and peripheral blood mononuclear cells were used for TCR beta sequencing. The Qiagen DNeasy Blood Extraction Kit was used to extract genomic DNA from the blood cell samples. The CDR3 has 14 amino acids, counting the end cysteine and phenylalanine. Kept here is only the CDR3 DNA, which spans 42 bases and is read in frame from base 1. A distance of 11 bases separates the germline ends of V and J, which lose 0 bases and 6 bases respectively. The germline V gene specifies LGHNA as CDR1 and YNFKEQ as CDR2.

The chain employs TRBV4-2 and TRBJ1-1; possibly the D gene is TRBD1, per 5 matching bases. The sequenced sample was PBMCs. This TCR was recovered from a female donor in good health and CMV-seronegative. The DNA sequence reads TGTGCCAGCAGCCAAGATCCTAGGGGCGCTGAAGCTTTCTTT. Its product reads: CASSQDPRGAEAFF.